This TCR beta chain was captured in a study of T cell responses to AZD1222 COVID-19 vaccine. On this clone itself: Its target is not known.

Whole-study findings and limits: Without day 14 samples, only post-peak T cell repertoires were studied. The number of AZD1222 recipients seropositive at baseline was only five or six. White British people made up most donors, females outnumbered males, and clonal diversity was possibly underestimated. With two AZD1222 doses given, Spike-specific TCR breadth and depth both rose.

Some clones are missing from TCRdb's copy, which holds only in-frame ones; the method was immunoSEQ multiplex PCR. This table holds over 70,000 clones, more than 60% found once. Trimming removed 5 bases from V and 2 bases from J, with 10 bases in between. This CDR3 has 12 residues. CDR1 is SQVTM, CDR2 ANQGSEA, per germline. This specimen was peripheral blood, taken 28 days after the second dose of the MenACWY control vaccine. The chain is built from TRBV29-1 and TRBJ2-7; the D gene is possibly TRBD1 (5 bases). The clonotype comes from an adult who received the MenACWY meningococcal vaccine as a control. In DNA form, the CDR3 reads TGCAGCGTTCGGCAGGGCCCCTACGAGCAGTACTTC. Translating gives CSVRQGPYEQYF.